A selection of T cell receptor beta chains follows, all from one sample in a study of blood T cell repertoires in COVID-19. Sequenced by immunoSEQ multiplex PCR; TCRdb stores in-frame clones only, minus some. In the table there are 400,000 to 450,000 clones, roughly 88% of which are singletons. Sequenced input: peripheral blood. The origin of the receptors is a woman in her twenties or thirties with active or convalescent COVID-19. Each CDR3 is given with its conserved first and last residue. A D gene is named only where the DNA matches it firmly. A row's size may be missing; if present it is once, few, many or a size class.

CDR3aa | CDR3nt | v_gene | abundance | j_gene | d_gene
CASSRRQGAGEQYF | TGTGCCAGCAGCCGTAGACAGGGGGCAGGCGAGCAGTACTTC | TRBV13 | NA | TRBJ2-7 | TRBD1
CASSQEGARLSGNTIYF | TGTGCCAGCAGCCAAGAAGGTGCAAGACTCTCTGGAAACACCATATATTTT | TRBV3-1/TRBV3-2 | NA | TRBJ1-3 | NA
CASRQGIGGYTF | TGTGCCAGCCGGCAGGGGATCGGTGGCTACACCTTC | TRBV6-5 | few | TRBJ1-2 | NA
CASSLSGIGGYTF | TGTGCCAGCAGTTTGTCGGGGATAGGTGGCTACACCTTC | TRBV12-3/TRBV12-4 | NA | TRBJ1-2 | NA
CARRTGMVSGNTIYF | TGTGCCAGACGGACAGGGATGGTATCTGGAAACACCATATATTTT | TRBV2 | NA | TRBJ1-3 | TRBD1
CASSLDGPRELFF | TGCGCCAGCAGCTTGGATGGCCCCCGGGAGCTGTTTTTT | TRBV5-1 | NA | TRBJ2-2 | NA
CASSLWQGDGYTF | TGTGCCAGCAGTTTGTGGCAGGGGGATGGCTACACCTTC | TRBV28 | NA | TRBJ1-2 | TRBD1
CASSPTGGTFYEQYF | TGCGCCAGCAGCCCCACGGGCGGGACGTTCTACGAGCAGTACTTC | TRBV5-1 | NA | TRBJ2-7 | NA
CASSPPELNTEAFF | TGTGCCAGCAGTCCCCCCGAGTTGAACACTGAAGCTTTCTTT | TRBV6-5 | NA | TRBJ1-1 | NA
CASSLKGQGTGNTIYF | TGTGCCAGCAGCTTAAAGGGACAGGGAACGGGAAACACCATATATTTT | TRBV11-2 | NA | TRBJ1-3 | TRBD1
CASSQDRVPDTQYF | TGTGCCAGCAGCCAAGATCGAGTACCAGATACGCAGTATTTT | TRBV3-1/TRBV3-2 | NA | TRBJ2-3 | NA
CASSKLAGSYNEQFF | TGTGCCAGCAGTAAGCTAGCTGGGTCCTACAATGAGCAGTTCTTC | TRBV25-1 | NA | TRBJ2-1 | NA
CAIGEGIAEAFF | TGTGCCATCGGGGAGGGGATCGCTGAAGCTTTCTTT | TRBV10-3 | NA | TRBJ1-1 | NA
CASSPQDLNTEAFF | TGTGCCAGCTCACCACAGGACTTGAACACTGAAGCTTTCTTT | TRBV18 | NA | TRBJ1-1 | NA
CASSSAGQGYGYTF | TGTGCCAGCAGCTCCGCAGGACAGGGATATGGCTACACCTTC | TRBV7-9 | NA | TRBJ1-2 | TRBD1
CASSQPGQGVETQYF | TGTGCCAGCAGCCAACCGGGACAGGGGGTAGAGACCCAGTACTTC | TRBV3-1/TRBV3-2 | NA | TRBJ2-5 | TRBD1